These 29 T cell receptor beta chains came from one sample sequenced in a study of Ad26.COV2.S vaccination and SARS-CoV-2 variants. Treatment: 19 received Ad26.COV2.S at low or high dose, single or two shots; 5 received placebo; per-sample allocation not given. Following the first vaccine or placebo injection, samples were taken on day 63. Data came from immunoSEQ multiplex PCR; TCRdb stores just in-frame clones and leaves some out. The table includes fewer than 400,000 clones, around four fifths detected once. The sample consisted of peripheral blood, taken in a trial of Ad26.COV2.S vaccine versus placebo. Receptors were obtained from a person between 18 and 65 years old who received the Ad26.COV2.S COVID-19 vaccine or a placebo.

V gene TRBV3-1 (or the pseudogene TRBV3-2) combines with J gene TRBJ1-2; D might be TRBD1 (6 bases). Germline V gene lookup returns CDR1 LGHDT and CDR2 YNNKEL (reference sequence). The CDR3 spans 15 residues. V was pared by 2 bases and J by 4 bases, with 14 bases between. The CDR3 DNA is TGTGCCAGCAGCCAACTCAGAGGAGGGGGCTATGGCTACACCTTC. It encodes CASSQLRGGGYGYTF.

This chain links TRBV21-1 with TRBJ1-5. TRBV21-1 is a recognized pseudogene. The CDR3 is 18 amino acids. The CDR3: CASLDGGGEGRGDQPQHF. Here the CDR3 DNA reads TGTGCCAGCTTAGATGGGGGAGGTGAGGGTAGAGGCGATCAGCCCCAGCATTTT.

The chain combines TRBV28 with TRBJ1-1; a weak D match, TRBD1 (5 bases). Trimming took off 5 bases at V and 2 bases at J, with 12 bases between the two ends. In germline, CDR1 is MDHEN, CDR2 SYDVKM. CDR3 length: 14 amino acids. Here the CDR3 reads CASSGDGINTEAFF. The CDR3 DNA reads TGTGCCAGCAGTGGGGACGGAATTAACACTGAAGCTTTCTTT.

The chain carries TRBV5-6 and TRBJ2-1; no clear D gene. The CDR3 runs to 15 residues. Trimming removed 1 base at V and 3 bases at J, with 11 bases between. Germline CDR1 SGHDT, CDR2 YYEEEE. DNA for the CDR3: TGTGCCAGCAGCTTGTTCCGCTCTCGCTACAATGAGCAGTTCTTC. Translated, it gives CASSLFRSRYNEQFF.

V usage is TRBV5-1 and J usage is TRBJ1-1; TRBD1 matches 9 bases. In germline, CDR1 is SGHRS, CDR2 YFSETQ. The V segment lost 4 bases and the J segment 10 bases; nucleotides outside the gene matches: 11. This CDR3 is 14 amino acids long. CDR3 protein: CASSGGTGQTRAFF. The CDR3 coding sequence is TGCGCCAGCAGCGGCGGGACAGGGCAAACCAGAGCTTTCTTT.

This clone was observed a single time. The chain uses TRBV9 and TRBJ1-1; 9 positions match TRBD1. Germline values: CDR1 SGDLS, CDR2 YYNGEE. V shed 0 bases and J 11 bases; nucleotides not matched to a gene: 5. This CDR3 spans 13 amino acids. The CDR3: CASSVVQGAGAFF. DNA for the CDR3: TGTGCCAGCAGCGTAGTACAGGGGGCGGGGGCTTTCTTT.

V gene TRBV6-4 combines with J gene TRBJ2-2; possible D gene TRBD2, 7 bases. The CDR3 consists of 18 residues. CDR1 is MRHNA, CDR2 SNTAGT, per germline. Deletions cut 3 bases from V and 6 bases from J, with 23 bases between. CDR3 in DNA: TGTGCCAGCAGTGAGAGGGGGGGGACTAACTCCCACCCCGGGGAGCTGTTTTTT. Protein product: CASSERGGTNSHPGELFF.

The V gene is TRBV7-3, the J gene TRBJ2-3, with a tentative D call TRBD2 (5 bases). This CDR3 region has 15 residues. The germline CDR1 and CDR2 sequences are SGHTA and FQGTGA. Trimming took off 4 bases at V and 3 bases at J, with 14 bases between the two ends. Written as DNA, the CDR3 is TGTGCCAGCAGCTCTCGTGGACTGGATACAGATACGCAGTATTTT. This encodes CASSSRGLDTDTQYF.

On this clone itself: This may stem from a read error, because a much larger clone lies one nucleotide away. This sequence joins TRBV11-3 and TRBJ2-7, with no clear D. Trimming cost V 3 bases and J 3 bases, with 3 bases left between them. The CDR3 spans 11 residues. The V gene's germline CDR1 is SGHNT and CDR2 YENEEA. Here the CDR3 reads CASSFDYEQYF. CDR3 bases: TGTGCCAGCAGCTTTGACTACGAGCAGTACTTC. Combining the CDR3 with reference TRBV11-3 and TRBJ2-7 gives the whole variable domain EAGVVQSPRYKIIEKKQPVAFWCNPISGHNTLYWYLQNLGQGPELLIRYENEEAVDDSQLPKDRFSAERLKGVDSTLKIQPAELGDSAVYLCASSFDYEQYFGPGTRLTVT.

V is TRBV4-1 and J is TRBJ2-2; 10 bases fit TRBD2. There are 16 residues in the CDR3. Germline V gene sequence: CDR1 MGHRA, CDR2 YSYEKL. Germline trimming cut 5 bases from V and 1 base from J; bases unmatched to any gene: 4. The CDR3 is CASSVRLAGNTGELFF. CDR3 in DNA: TGCGCCAGCAGCGTTCGACTAGCGGGGAACACCGGGGAGCTGTTTTTT.

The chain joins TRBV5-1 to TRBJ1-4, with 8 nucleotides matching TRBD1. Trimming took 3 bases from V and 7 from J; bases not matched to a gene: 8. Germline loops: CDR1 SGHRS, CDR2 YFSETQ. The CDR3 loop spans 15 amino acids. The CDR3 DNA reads TGCGCCAGCAGCTACTCCAGGGGGCAGGGTGAAAAACTGTTTTTT. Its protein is CASSYSRGQGEKLFF.

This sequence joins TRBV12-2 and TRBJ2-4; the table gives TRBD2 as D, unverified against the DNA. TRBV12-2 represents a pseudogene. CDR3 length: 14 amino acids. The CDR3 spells CASRPGGGKNIQYF. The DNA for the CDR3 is TGTGCAAGTCGCCCCGGGGGAGGAAAAAACATTCAGTACTTC.

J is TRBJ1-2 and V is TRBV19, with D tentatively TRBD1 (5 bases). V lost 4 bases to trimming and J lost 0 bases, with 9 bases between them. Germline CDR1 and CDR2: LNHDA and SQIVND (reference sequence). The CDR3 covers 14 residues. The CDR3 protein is CASSTRQPNYGYTF. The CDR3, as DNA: TGTGCCAGTAGTACTAGACAGCCTAACTATGGCTACACCTTC. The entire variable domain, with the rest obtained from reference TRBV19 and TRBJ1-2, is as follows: DGGITQSPKYLFRKEGQNVTLSCEQNLNHDAMYWYRQDPGQGLRLIYYSQIVNDFQKGDIAEGYSVSREKKESFPLTVTSAQKNPTAFYLCASSTRQPNYGYTFGSGTRLTVV.

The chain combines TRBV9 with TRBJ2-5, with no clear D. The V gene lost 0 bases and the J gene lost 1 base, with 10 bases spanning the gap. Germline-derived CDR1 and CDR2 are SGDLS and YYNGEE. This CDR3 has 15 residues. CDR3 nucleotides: TGTGCCAGCAGCGTAGCCGTTAGCCTCCAAGAGACCCAGTACTTC. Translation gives CASSVAVSLQETQYF.

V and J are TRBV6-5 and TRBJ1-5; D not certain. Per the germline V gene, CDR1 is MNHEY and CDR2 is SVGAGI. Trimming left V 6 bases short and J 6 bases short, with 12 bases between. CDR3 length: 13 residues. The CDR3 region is CASSPGDPQPQHF. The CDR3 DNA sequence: TGTGCCAGCAGCCCCGGGGATCCTCAGCCCCAGCATTTT.

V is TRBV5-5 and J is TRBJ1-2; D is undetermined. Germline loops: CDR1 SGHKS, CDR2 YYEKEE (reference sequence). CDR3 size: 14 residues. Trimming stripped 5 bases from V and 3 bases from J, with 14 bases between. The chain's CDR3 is CASSTVPEDYGYTF. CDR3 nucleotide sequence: TGTGCCAGCAGTACGGTGCCAGAGGACTATGGCTACACCTTC.

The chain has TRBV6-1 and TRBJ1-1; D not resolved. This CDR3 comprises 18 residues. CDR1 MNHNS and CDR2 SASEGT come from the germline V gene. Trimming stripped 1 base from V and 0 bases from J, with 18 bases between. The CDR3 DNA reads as TGTGCCAGCAGTGAAGAGGGCAGGACTTACGTTATGAACACTGAAGCTTTCTTT. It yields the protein CASSEEGRTYVMNTEAFF.

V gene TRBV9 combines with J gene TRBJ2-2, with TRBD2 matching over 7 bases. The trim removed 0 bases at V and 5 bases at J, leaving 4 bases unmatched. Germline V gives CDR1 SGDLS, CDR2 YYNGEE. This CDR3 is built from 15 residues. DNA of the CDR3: TGTGCCAGCAGCGTAGAGTGGGGGGGAACCGGGGAGCTGTTTTTT. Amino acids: CASSVEWGGTGELFF. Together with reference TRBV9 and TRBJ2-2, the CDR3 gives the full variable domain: DSGVTQTPKHLITATGQRVTLRCSPRSGDLSVYWYQQSLDQGLQFLIQYYNGEERAKGNILERFSAQQFPDLHSELNLSSLELGDSALYFCASSVEWGGTGELFFGEGSRLTVL.

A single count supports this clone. The chain's CDR3 is CASSIQDRGRFGNTIYF. The CDR3 nucleotides read TGTGCCAGTAGTATCCAAGACAGGGGGCGTTTTGGAAACACCATATATTTT. The chain links TRBV19 to TRBJ1-3; TRBD1 aligns across 10 bases. Losses at the gene ends were 3 bases for V and 3 bases for J; bases not matched to a gene: 8. The CDR3 has 17 residues. Germline values: CDR1 LNHDA, CDR2 SQIVND (reference sequence). The full variable domain, completed using reference TRBV19 and TRBJ1-3, is DGGITQSPKYLFRKEGQNVTLSCEQNLNHDAMYWYRQDPGQGLRLIYYSQIVNDFQKGDIAEGYSVSREKKESFPLTVTSAQKNPTAFYLCASSIQDRGRFGNTIYFGEGSWLTVV.

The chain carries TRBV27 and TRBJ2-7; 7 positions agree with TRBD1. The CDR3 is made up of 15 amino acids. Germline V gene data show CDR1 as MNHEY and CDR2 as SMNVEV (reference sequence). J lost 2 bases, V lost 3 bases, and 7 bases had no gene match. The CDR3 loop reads CASSFARGSAYEQYF. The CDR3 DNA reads TGTGCCAGCAGTTTTGCCAGGGGGTCAGCCTACGAGCAGTACTTC.

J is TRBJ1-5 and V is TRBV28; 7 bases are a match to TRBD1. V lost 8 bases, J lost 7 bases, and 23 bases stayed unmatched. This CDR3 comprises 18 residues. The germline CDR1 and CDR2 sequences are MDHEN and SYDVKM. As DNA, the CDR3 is TGTGCCAGCCAATATCCAGTGGGTGTCAGGGGGGCGGGACAGCCCCAGCATTTT. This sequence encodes CASQYPVGVRGAGQPQHF.

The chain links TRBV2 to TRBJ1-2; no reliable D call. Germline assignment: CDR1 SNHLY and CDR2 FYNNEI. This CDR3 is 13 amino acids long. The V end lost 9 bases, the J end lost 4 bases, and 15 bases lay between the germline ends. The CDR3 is CARSDGATYGYTF. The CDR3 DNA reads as TGTGCCAGGAGCGACGGAGCGACCTATGGCTACACCTTC.

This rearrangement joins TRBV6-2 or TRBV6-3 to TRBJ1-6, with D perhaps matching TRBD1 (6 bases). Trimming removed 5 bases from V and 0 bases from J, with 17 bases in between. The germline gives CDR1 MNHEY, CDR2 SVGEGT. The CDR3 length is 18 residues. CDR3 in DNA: TGTGCCAGCAGTGGCATGGAACAGGGACGCTCCTATAATTCACCCCTCCACTTT. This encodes CASSGMEQGRSYNSPLHF.

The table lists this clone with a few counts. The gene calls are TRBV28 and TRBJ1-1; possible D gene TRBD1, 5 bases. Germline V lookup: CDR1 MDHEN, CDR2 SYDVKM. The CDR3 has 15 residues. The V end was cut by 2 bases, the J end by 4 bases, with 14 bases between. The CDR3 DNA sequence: TGTGCCAGCAGTTTACATCAGGGCGAGGGCACTGAAGCTTTCTTT. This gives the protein CASSLHQGEGTEAFF. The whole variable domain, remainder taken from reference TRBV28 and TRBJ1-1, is DVKVTQSSRYLVKRTGEKVFLECVQDMDHENMFWYRQDPGLGLRLIYFSYDVKMKEKGDIPEGYSVSREKKERFSLILESASTNQTSMYLCASSLHQGEGTEAFFGQGTRLTVV.

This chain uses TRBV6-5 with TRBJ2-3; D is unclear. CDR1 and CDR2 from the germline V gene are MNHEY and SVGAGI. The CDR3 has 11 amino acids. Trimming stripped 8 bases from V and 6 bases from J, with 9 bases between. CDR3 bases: TGTGCCAGCGTTGCTGGGGATACGCAGTATTTT. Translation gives CASVAGDTQYF.

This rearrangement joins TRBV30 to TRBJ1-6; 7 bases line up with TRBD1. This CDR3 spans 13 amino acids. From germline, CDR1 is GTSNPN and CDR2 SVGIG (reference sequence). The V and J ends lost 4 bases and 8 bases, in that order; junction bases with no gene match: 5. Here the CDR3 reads CAWMVGGDSPLHF. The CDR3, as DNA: TGTGCCTGGATGGTAGGGGGCGATTCACCCCTCCACTTT. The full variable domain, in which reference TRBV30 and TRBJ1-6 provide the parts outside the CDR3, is SQTIHQWPATLVQPVGSPLSLECTVEGTSNPNLYWYRQAAGRGLQLLFYSVGIGQISSEVPQNLSASRPQDRQFILSSKKLLLSDSGFYLCAWMVGGDSPLHFGNGTRLTVT.

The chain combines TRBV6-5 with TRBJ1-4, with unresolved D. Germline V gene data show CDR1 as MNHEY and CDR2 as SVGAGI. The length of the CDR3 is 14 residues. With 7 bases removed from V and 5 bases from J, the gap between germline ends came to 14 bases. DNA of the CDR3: TGTGCCAGCAAGACCGGGATAATCAATGAAAAACTGTTTTTT. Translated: CASKTGIINEKLFF.

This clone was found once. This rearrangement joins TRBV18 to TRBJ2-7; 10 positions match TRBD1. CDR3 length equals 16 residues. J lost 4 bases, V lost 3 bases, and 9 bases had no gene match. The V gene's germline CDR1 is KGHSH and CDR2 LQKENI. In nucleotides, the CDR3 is TGTGCCAGCTCACCTGGTCCCAGGACAGGGGGATACGAGCAGTACTTC. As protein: CASSPGPRTGGYEQYF. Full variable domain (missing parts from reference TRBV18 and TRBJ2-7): NAGVMQNPRHLVRRRGQEARLRCSPMKGHSHVYWYRQLPEEGLKFMVYLQKENIIDESGMPKERFSAEFPKEGPSILRIQQVVRGDSAAYFCASSPGPRTGGYEQYFGPGTRLTVT.

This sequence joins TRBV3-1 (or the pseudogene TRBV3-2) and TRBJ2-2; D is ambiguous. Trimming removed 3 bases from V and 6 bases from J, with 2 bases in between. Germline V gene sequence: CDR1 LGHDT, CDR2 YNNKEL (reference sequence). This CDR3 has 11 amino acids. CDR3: CASSHPGELFF. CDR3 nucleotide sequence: TGTGCCAGCAGCCACCCCGGGGAGCTGTTTTTT.